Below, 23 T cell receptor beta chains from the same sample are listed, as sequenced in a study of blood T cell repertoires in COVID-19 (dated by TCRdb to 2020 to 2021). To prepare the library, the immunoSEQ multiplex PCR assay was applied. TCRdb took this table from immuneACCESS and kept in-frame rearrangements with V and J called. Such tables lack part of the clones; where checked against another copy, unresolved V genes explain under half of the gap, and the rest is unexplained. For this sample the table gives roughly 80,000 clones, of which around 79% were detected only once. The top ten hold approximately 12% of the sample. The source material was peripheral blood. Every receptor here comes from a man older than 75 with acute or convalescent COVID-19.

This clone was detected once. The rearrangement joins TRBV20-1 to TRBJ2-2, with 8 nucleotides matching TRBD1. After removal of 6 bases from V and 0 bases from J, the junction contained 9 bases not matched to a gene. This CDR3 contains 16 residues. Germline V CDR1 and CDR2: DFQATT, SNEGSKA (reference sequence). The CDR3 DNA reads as TGCAGTGCAAGTGACAGGGGATATTCGAACACCGGGGAGCTGTTTTTT. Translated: CSASDRGYSNTGELFF.

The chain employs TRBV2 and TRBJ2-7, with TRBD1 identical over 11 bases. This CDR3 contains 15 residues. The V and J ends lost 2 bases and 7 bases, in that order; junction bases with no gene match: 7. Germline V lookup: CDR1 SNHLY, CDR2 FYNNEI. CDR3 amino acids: CASSELGQGAWEQYF. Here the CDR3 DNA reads TGTGCCAGCAGTGAATTAGGACAGGGGGCTTGGGAGCAGTACTTC. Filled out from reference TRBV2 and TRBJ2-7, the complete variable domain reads EPEVTQTPSHQVTQMGQEVILRCVPISNHLYFYWYRQILGQKVEFLVSFYNNEISEKSEIFDDQFSVERPDGSNFTLKIRSTKLEDSAMYFCASSELGQGAWEQYFGPGTRLTVT.

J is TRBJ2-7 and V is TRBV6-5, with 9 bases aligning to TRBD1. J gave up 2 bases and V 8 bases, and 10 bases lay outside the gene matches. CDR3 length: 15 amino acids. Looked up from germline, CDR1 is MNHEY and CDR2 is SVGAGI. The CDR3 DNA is TGTGCCAGCGGATACAGGGGGCGAGGCACCTACGAGCAGTACTTC. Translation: CASGYRGRGTYEQYF.

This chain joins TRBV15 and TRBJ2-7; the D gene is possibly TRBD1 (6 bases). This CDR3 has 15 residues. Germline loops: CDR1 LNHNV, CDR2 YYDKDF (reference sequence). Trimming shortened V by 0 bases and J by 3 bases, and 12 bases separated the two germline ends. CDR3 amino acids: CATSRDGTLDYEQYF. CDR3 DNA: TGTGCCACCAGCAGAGACGGGACACTAGACTACGAGCAGTACTTC.

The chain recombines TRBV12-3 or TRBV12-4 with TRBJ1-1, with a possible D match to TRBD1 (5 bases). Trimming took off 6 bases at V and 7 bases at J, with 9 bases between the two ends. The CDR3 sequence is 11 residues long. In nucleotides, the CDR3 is TGTGCCAGCAGAACAGGTGTTGAAGCTTTCTTT. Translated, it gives CASRTGVEAFF.

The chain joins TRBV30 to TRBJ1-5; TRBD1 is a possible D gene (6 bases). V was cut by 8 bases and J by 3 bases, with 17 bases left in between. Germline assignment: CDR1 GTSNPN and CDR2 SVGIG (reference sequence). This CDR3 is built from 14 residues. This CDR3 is CAPMTGASNQPQHF. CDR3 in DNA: TGTGCCCCTATGACAGGAGCCTCCAATCAGCCCCAGCATTTT.

The CDR3 DNA follows: TGTGCCAGCAGCTTATCCCCCAGGGGGAACACTGAAGCTTTCTTT. This encodes CASSLSPRGNTEAFF. The chain links TRBV11-2 to TRBJ1-1, with D possibly matching TRBD1 (6 bases). Per the germline V gene, CDR1 is SGHAT and CDR2 is FQNNGV. This CDR3 contains 15 residues. V dropped 2 bases and J dropped 1 base, with 11 bases sitting between them. Full variable domain (missing parts from reference TRBV11-2 and TRBJ1-1): EAGVAQSPRYKIIEKRQSVAFWCNPISGHATLYWYQQILGQGPKLLIQFQNNGVVDDSQLPKDRFSAERLKGVDSTLKIQPAKLEDSAVYLCASSLSPRGNTEAFFGQGTRLTVV.

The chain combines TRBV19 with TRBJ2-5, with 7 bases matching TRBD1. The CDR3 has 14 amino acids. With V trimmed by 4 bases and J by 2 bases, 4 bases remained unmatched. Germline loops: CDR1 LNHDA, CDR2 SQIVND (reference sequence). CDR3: CASSTPGQQETQYF. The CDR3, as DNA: TGTGCCAGTAGTACGCCGGGACAGCAAGAGACCCAGTACTTC.

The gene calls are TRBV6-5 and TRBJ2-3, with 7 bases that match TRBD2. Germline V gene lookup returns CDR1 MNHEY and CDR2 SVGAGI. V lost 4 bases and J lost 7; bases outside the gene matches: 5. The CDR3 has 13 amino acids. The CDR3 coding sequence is TGTGCCAGCAGTTCACCGACTAGCCATACGCAGTATTTT. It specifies CASSSPTSHTQYF.

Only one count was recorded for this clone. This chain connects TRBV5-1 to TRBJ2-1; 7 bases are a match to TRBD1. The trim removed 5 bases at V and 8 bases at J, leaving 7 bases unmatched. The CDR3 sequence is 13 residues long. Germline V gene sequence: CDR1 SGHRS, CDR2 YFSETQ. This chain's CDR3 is CASSSGQLYEQFF. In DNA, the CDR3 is TGCGCCAGCAGTTCGGGACAGTTATATGAGCAGTTCTTC.

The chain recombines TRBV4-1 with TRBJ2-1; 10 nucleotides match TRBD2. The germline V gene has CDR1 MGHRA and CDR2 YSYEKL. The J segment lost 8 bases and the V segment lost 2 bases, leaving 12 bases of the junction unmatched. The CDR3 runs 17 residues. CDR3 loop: CASSQMISGGPRDEQFF. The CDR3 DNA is TGCGCCAGCAGCCAAATGATTAGCGGGGGGCCTAGGGATGAGCAGTTCTTC.

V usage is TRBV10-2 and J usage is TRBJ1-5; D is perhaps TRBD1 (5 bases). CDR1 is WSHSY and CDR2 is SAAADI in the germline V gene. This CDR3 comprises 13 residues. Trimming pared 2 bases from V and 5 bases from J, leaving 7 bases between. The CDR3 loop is CASSEDRYQPQHF. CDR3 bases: TGCGCCAGCAGTGAGGACAGATATCAGCCCCAGCATTTT.

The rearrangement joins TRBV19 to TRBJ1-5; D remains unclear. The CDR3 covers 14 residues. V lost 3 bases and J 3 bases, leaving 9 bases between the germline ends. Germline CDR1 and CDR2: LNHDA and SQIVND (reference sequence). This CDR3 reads CASSMRQNNQPQHF. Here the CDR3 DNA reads TGTGCCAGTAGTATGAGACAAAACAATCAGCCCCAGCATTTT.

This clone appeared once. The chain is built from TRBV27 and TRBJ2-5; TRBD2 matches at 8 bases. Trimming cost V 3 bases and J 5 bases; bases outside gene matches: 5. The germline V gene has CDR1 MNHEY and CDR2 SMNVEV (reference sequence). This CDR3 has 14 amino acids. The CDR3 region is CASSLGLDIETQYF. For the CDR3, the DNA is TGTGCCAGCAGTTTGGGACTAGATATCGAGACCCAGTACTTC.

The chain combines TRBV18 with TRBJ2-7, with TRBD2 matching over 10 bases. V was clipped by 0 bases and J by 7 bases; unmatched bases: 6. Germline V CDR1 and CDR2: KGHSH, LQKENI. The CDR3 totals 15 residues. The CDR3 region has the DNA TGTGCCAGCTCACCACCAAGCGGGGGGGCGGGAGAGCAGTACTTC. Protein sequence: CASSPPSGGAGEQYF.

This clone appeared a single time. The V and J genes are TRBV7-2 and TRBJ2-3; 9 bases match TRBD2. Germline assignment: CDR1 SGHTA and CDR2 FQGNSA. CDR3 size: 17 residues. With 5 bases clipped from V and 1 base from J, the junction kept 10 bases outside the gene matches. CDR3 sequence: CASSTSQRGVGTDTQYF. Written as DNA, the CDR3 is TGTGCCAGCAGCACCTCTCAGCGGGGGGTCGGCACAGATACGCAGTATTTT.

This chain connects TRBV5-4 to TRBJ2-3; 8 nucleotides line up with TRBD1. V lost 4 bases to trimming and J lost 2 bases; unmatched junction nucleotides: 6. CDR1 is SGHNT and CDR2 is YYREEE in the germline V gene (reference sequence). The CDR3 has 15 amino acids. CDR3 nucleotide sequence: TGTGCCAGCAGCCCGGACAGGGTCGTCACAGATACGCAGTATTTT. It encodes CASSPDRVVTDTQYF.

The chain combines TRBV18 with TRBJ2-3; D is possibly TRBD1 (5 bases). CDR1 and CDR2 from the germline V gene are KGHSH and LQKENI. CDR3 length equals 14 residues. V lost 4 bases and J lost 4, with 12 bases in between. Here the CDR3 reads CASSRAGSPDTQYF. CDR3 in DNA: TGTGCCAGCTCACGAGCAGGGTCGCCAGATACGCAGTATTTT. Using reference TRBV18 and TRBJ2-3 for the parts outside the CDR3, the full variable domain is NAGVMQNPRHLVRRRGQEARLRCSPMKGHSHVYWYRQLPEEGLKFMVYLQKENIIDESGMPKERFSAEFPKEGPSILRIQQVVRGDSAAYFCASSRAGSPDTQYFGPGTRLTVL.

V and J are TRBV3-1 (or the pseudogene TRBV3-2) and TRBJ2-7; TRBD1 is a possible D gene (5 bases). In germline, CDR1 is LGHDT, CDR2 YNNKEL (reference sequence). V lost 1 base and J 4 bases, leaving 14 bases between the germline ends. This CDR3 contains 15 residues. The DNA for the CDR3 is TGTGCCAGCAGCCAAGGTGTCCAGGGCCGGTACGAGCAGTACTTC. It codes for CASSQGVQGRYEQYF.

CDR3 residues: CASSAISVQETQYF. In DNA, the CDR3 is TGTGCCAGCAGCGCTATCTCCGTCCAAGAGACCCAGTACTTC. The chain has TRBV2 and TRBJ2-5, with D hard to call. The V gene lost 6 bases and the J gene lost 1 base, with 12 bases spanning the gap. CDR3 length: 14 residues. In germline, CDR1 is SNHLY, CDR2 FYNNEI.

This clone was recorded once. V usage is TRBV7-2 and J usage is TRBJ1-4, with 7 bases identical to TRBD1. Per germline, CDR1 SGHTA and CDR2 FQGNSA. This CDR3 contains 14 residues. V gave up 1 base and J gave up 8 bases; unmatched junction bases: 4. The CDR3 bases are TGTGCCAGCAGCTTAGGACAGGGCCGGGAAAAACTGTTTTTT. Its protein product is CASSLGQGREKLFF.

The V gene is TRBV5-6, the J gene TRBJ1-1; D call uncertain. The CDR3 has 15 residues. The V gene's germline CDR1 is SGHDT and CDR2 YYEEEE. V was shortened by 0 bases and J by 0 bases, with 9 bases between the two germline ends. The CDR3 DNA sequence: TGTGCCAGCAGCTTGGTTGGGAGGGTGAACACTGAAGCTTTCTTT. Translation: CASSLVGRVNTEAFF.

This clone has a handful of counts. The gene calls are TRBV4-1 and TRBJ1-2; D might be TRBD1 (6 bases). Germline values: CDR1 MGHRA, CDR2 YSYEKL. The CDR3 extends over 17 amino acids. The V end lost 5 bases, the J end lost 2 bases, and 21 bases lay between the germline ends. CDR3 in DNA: TGCGCCAGCAGCTCCCGGGACATCGGAAAGGTGAACTATGGCTACACCTTC. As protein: CASSSRDIGKVNYGYTF.